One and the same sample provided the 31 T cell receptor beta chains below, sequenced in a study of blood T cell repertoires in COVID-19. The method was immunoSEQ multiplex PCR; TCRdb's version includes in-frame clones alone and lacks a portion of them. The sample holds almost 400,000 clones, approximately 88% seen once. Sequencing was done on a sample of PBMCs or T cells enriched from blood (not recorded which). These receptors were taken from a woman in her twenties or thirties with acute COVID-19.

The CDR3 bases are TGTGCCAGCAGCCAGACCCGGCGGTTAGCCAAAAACATTCAGTACTTC. This translates into CASSQTRRLAKNIQYF. This chain joins TRBV2 and TRBJ2-4, with D uncertain. With 6 bases removed from V and 0 bases from J, the gap between germline ends came to 15 bases. CDR1 is SNHLY and CDR2 is FYNNEI in the germline V gene. The CDR3 has 16 amino acids.

The CDR3 nucleotides read TGCAGGCTATTAAGGACTAGCCAGCTTAGATACGTCCAAAGGCCGCAGTTCTTC. Amino acids: CRLLRTSQLRYVQRPQFF. The rearrangement links TRBV29-1 to TRBJ2-1; 8 bases are a match to TRBD2. Germline CDR1 reads SQVTM; CDR2 reads ANQGSEA. The CDR3 runs 18 residues.

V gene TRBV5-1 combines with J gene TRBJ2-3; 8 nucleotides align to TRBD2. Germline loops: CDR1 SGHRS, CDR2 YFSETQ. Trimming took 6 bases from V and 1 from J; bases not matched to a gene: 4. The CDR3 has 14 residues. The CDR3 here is CASMRGAGTDTQYF. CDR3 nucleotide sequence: TGCGCCAGCATGCGGGGGGCTGGCACAGATACGCAGTATTTT.

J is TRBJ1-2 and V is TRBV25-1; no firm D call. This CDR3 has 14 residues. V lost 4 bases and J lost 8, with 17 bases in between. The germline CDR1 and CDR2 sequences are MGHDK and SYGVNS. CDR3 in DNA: TGTGCCAGCAGTGGTCGGGCAGGAGGATTCGGCTACACCTTC. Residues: CASSGRAGGFGYTF.

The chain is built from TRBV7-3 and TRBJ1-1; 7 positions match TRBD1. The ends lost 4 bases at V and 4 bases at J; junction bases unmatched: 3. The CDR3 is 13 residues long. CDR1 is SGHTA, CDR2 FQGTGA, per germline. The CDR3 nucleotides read TGTGCCAGCAGCTCCAGGGGGGTCACTGAAGCTTTCTTT. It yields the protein CASSSRGVTEAFF.

The CDR3 DNA sequence: TGCGCCAGCAGCCCCCAGGGACAGGGTGGTCAGCCCCAGCATTTT. This translates into CASSPQGQGGQPQHF. The chain uses TRBV5-1 and TRBJ1-5; 9 bases fit TRBD1. Germline CDR1 reads SGHRS; CDR2 reads YFSETQ. This CDR3 is 15 amino acids long. V gave up 4 bases and J gave up 6 bases; unmatched junction bases: 8.

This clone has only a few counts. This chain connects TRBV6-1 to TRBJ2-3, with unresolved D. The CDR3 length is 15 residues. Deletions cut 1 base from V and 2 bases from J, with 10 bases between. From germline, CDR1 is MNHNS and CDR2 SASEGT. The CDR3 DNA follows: TGTGCCAGCAGTGAAGGGCAGACTCACACAGATACGCAGTATTTT. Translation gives CASSEGQTHTDTQYF.

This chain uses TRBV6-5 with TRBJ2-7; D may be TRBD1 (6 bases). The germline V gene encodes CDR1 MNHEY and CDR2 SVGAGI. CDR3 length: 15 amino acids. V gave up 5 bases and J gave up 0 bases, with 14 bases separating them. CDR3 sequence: CASSQGSGYSYEQYF. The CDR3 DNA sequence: TGTGCCAGCAGTCAGGGGTCGGGGTACTCCTACGAGCAGTACTTC.

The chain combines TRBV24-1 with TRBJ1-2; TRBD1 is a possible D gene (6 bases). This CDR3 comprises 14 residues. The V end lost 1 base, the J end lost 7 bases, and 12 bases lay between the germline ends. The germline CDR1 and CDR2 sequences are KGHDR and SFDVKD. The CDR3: CATSDFAGTTGYTF. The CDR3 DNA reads TGTGCCACCAGTGATTTTGCCGGGACAACTGGCTACACCTTC.

CDR3 loop: CASSLGTEPYSNQPQHF. DNA for the CDR3: TGCGCCAGCAGCTTAGGGACAGAACCCTATAGCAATCAGCCCCAGCATTTT. This chain links TRBV5-1 with TRBJ1-5, with 7 bases identical to TRBD1. Germline CDR1 SGHRS, CDR2 YFSETQ. After removal of 2 bases from V and 0 bases from J, the junction contained 8 bases not matched to a gene. This CDR3 has 17 amino acids.

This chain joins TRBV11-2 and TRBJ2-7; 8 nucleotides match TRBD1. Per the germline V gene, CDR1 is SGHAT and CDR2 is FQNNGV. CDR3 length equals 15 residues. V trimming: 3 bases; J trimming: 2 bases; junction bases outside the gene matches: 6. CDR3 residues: CASSLTRGPPYEQYF. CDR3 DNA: TGTGCCAGCAGCTTGACCAGGGGGCCCCCCTACGAGCAGTACTTC.

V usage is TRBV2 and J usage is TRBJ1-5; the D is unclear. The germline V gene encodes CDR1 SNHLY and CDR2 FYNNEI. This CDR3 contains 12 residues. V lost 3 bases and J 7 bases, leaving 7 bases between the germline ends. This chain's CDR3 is CASSDRWQPQHF. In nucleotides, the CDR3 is TGTGCCAGCAGTGACAGGTGGCAGCCCCAGCATTTT.

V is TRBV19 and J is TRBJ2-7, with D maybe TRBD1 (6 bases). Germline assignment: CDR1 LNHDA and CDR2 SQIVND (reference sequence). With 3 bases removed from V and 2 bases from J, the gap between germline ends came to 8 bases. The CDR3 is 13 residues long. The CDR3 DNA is TGTGCCAGTAGTATTGAGGGGGCCTACGAGCAGTACTTC. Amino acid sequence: CASSIEGAYEQYF.

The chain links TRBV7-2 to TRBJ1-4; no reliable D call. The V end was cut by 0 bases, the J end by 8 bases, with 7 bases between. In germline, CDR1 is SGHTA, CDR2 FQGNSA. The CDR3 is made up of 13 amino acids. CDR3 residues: CASSLAPGEKLFF. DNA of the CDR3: TGTGCCAGCAGCTTAGCCCCGGGGGAAAAACTGTTTTTT. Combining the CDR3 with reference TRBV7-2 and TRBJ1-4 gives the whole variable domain GAGVSQSPSNKVTEKGKDVELRCDPISGHTALYWYRQSLGQGLEFLIYFQGNSAPDKSGLPSDRFSAERTGGSVSTLTIQRTQQEDSAVYLCASSLAPGEKLFFGSGTQLSVL.

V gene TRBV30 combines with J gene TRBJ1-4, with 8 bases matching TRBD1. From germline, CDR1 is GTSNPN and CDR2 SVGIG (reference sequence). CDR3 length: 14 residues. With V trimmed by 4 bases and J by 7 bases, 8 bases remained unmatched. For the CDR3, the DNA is TGTGCCTGGACCTCCAGGGGGCGGGGTGAAAAACTGTTTTTT. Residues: CAWTSRGRGEKLFF.

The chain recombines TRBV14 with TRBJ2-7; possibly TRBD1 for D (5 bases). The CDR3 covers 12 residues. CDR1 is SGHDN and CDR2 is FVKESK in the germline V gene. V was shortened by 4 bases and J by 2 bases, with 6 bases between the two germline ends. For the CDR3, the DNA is TGTGCCAGCAGCCCGACAGCCTACGAGCAGTACTTC. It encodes CASSPTAYEQYF.

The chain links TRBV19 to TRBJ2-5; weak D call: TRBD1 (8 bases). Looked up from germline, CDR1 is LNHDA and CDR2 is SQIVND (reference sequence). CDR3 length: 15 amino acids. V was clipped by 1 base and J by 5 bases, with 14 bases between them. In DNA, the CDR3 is TGTGCCAGTAGTATAGCACAGGGGGGGTTGGAGACCCAGTACTTC. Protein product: CASSIAQGGLETQYF.

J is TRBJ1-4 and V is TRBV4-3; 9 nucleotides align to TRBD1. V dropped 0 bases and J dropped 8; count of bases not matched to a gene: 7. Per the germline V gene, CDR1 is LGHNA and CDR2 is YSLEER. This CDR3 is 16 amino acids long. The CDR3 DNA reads TGCGCCAGCAGCCAAGAGGCCGGGACAGGGAGAGAAAAACTGTTTTTT. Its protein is CASSQEAGTGREKLFF.

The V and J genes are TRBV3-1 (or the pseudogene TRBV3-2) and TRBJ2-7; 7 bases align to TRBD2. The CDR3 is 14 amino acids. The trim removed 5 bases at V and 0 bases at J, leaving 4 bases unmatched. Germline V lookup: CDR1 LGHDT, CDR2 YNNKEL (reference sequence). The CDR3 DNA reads TGTGCCAGCAGCGGAGGACTAGGCTCCTACGAGCAGTACTTC. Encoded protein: CASSGGLGSYEQYF.

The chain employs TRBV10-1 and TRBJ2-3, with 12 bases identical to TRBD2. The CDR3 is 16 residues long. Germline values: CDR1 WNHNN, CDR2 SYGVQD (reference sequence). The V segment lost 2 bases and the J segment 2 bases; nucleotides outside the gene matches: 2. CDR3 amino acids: CASSEGLAGNTDTQYF. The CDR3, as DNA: TGCGCCAGCAGTGAGGGACTAGCGGGGAACACAGATACGCAGTATTTT.

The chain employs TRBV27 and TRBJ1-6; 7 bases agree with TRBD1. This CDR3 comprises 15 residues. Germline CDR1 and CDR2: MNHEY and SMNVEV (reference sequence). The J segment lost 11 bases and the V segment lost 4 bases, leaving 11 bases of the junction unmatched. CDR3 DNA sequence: TGTGCCAGCAGTTCATATGACAGGGCTGTGGCACCCCTCCACTTT. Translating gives CASSSYDRAVAPLHF.

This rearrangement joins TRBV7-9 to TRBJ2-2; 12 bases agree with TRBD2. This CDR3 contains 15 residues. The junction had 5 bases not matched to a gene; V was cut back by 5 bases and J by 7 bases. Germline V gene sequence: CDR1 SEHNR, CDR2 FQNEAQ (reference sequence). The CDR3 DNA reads TGTGCCAGCAGCCCGACTAGCGGGGGTCACGGGGAGCTGTTTTTT. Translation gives CASSPTSGGHGELFF.

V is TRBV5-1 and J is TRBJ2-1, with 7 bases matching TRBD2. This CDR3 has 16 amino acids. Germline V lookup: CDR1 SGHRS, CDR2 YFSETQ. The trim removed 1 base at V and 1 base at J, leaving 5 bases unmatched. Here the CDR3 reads CASSLTSGGSYNEQFF. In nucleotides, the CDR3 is TGCGCCAGCAGCTTGACCTCGGGGGGTTCCTACAATGAGCAGTTCTTC.

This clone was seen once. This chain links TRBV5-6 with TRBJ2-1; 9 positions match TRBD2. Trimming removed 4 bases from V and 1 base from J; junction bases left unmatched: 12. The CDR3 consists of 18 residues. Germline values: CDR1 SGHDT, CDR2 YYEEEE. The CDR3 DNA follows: TGTGCCAGCAGCACCGGCCCCGGACTAGCGCGTTCCTACAATGAGCAGTTCTTC. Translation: CASSTGPGLARSYNEQFF.

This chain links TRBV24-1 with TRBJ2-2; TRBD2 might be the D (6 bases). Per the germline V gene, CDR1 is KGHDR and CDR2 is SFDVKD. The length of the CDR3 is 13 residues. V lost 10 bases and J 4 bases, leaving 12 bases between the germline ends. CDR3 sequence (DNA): TGTGCCACAGGACTACCCGGCACCGGGGAGCTGTTTTTT. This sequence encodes CATGLPGTGELFF.

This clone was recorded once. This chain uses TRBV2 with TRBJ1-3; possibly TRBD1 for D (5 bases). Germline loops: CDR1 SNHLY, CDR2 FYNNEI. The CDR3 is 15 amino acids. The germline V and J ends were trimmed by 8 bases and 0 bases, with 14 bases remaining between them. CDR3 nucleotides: TGTGCCAGCCGTAGGGACTTAAACTCTGGAAACACCATATATTTT. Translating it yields CASRRDLNSGNTIYF.

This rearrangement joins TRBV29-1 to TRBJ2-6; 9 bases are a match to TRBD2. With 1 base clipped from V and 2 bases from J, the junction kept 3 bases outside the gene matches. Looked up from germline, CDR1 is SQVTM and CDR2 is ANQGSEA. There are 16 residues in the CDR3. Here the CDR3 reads CSVEGLAGPGANVLTF. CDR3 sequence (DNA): TGCAGCGTTGAAGGGCTAGCGGGGCCTGGGGCCAACGTCCTGACTTTC. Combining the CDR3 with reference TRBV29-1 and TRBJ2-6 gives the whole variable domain SAVISQKPSRDICQRGTSLTIQCQVDSQVTMMFWYRQQPGQSLTLIATANQGSEATYESGFVIDKFPISRPNLTFSTLTVSNMSPEDSSIYLCSVEGLAGPGANVLTFGAGSRLTVL.

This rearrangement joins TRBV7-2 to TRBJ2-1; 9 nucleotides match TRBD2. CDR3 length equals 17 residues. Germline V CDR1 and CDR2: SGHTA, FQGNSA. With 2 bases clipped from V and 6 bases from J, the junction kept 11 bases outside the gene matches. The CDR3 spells CASSLLVVASGTNEQFF. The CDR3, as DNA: TGTGCCAGCAGCTTATTGGTGGTTGCTAGCGGGACCAATGAGCAGTTCTTC.

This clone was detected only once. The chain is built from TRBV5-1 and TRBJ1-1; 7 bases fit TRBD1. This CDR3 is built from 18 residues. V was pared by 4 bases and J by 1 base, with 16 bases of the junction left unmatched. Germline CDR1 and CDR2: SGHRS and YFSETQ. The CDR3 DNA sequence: TGCGCCAGCAGCCGAACTTCCGGTTGGGGACAGAAGAACACTGAAGCTTTCTTT. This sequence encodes CASSRTSGWGQKNTEAFF.

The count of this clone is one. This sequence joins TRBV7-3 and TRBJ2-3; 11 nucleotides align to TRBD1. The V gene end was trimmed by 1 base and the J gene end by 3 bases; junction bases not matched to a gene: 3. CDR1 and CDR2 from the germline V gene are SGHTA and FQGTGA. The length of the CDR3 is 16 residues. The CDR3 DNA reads TGTGCCAGCAGCTTAAGGGGGACAGGGGGAACAGATACGCAGTATTTT. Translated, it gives CASSLRGTGGTDTQYF.

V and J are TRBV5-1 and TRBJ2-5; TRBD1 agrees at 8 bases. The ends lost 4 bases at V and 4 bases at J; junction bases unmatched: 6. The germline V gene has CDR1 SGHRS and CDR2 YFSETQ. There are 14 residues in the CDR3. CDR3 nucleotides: TGCGCCAGCAGCATACGACAGGGGTCAGAGACCCAGTACTTC. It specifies CASSIRQGSETQYF.